These T cell receptor beta chains were read from a single sample in a study of cytotoxic CD8 clonotypes in ibrutinib-treated CLL. Method: immunoSEQ multiplex PCR; TCRdb's copy keeps in-frame clones and lacks some. The repertoire holds about 120,000 clones, with about 53% as singletons. Sequenced material: PBMCs, taken after 24 months of ibrutinib treatment. Every receptor here comes from a human donor with chronic lymphocytic leukemia. Both conserved end residues are part of each CDR3. D genes are given only for firm matches. Clone size is given for some rows only: seen once, a few or many times, or a class if the clone is expanded.

clone size	V gene	D gene	J gene	CDR3 DNA	CDR3 protein
.	TRBV14	.	TRBJ1-6	TGTGCCAGCAGCCCGGGCCTGCATAATTCACCCCTCCACTTT	CASSPGLHNSPLHF
few	TRBV30	.	TRBJ1-2	TGTGCCTGGAGATTGGGACGGTCGCTCTATGGCTACACCTTC	CAWRLGRSLYGYTF
.	TRBV9	TRBD1	TRBJ1-4	TGTGCCAGCAGCGTAGCCACAGGGGGCGTTGGAGAAAAACTGTTTTTT	CASSVATGGVGEKLFF
.	TRBV25-1	.	TRBJ1-3	TGTGCCAGCAGTGAGGGGGATAGAAAAGGAAACACCATATATTTT	CASSEGDRKGNTIYF
.	TRBV5-1	TRBD1	TRBJ2-6	TGCGCCAGCAGCTTCACGGGACAGGGGGTCGGGGCCAACGTCCTGACTTTC	CASSFTGQGVGANVLTF
.	TRBV25-1	.	TRBJ2-5	TGTGCCAGCAGTGAAGTCAGGGGCGGGCAGGGGACCCAGTACTTC	CASSEVRGGQGTQYF
.	TRBV5-5	.	TRBJ1-6	TGTGCCAGCAGCTTGGATCCAGGGCGTAATTCACCCCTCCACTTT	CASSLDPGRNSPLHF
.	TRBV4-2	.	TRBJ2-7	TGTGCCAGCAGCCAAGATCCGGGGGCCGACTACGAGCAGTACTTC	CASSQDPGADYEQYF
.	TRBV7-2	.	TRBJ2-2	TGTGCCAGCAGCTTATTGGTCGGTAACACCGGGGAGCTGTTTTTT	CASSLLVGNTGELFF
.	TRBV19	.	TRBJ1-1	TGTGCCAGTAGTATTACAGGGCGAGACACTGAAGCTTTCTTT	CASSITGRDTEAFF
.	TRBV29-1	TRBD2	TRBJ2-3	TGCAGCGTTGAAGGTCAGGGACTAGCGGGGGGGCTTATCACAGATACGCAGTATTTT	CSVEGQGLAGGLITDTQYF
few	TRBV6-1	.	TRBJ2-3	TGTGCCAGCAGTGAAGGCTGGGCGACTTCCGGTACGCAGTATTTT	CASSEGWATSGTQYF
.	TRBV6-1	TRBD1	TRBJ1-2	TGTGCCAGCAGTGAAGCGCGGACAGGGGGCGCAGGATCCTATGGCTACACCTTC	CASSEARTGGAGSYGYTF
.	TRBV15	.	TRBJ2-3	TGTGCCACCAGCGCCACCGTGGGAAGACTGGGGTTGACAGATACGCAGTATTTT	CATSATVGRLGLTDTQYF
.	TRBV30	.	TRBJ2-3	TGTGCCTGGAGCCCTCCTAACACAGATACGCAGTATTTT	CAWSPPNTDTQYF
.	TRBV10-1	.	TRBJ2-3	TGCGCCAGCGCGGAAGTTAATACGCAGTATTTT	CASAEVNTQYF
.	TRBV27	.	TRBJ2-7	TGTGCCAGCTGTAGTATGGACAGACGCTACGAGCAGTACTTC	CASCSMDRRYEQYF
.	TRBV5-1	.	TRBJ2-2	TGCGCCAGCAGCCCCCGTTCCGGGCAGGCGACCGGGGAGCTGTTTTTT	CASSPRSGQATGELFF
few	TRBV4-3	TRBD1	TRBJ2-3	TGCGCCAGCAGCCAAGACCCCATTGGTGCCGACAGGGGTAGGGCAGATACGCAGTATTTT	CASSQDPIGADRGRADTQYF
.	TRBV28	.	TRBJ1-5	TGTGCCAGCAGTCTAGAAGGTCAGCCCCAGCATTTT	CASSLEGQPQHF
.	TRBV5-4	.	TRBJ2-7	TGTGCCAGCAGCTTGGAGGTAAGCTCCTACGAGCAGTACTTC	CASSLEVSSYEQYF
.	TRBV7-9	.	TRBJ2-7	TGTGCCAGCCAACAGGGCGCCTACGAGCAGTACTTC	CASQQGAYEQYF
.	TRBV10-3	TRBD2	TRBJ2-5	TGTGCCATCAGGACTAGCGGAGAGACCCAGTACTTC	CAIRTSGETQYF
.	TRBV7-7	TRBD2	TRBJ2-1	TGTGCTAGCAGCTTAAGGAGCGGGGGTACCAATGAGCAGTTCTTC	CASSLRSGGTNEQFF
.	TRBV6-5	TRBD1	TRBJ1-2	TGTGCCAGCAGTTCGTCCGGGACAGGAAACTATGGCTACACCTTC	CASSSSGTGNYGYTF
.	TRBV30	TRBD2	TRBJ2-7	TGTGCCTGGAGTGGATCGGGAGCGGGGTTGAAGCAGTACTTC	CAWSGSGAGLKQYF
once	TRBV30	.	TRBJ1-5	TGTGCCTGGAGTGTACGGGGGGTTAGCAATCAGCCCCAGCATTTT	CAWSVRGVSNQPQHF
.	TRBV6-5	.	TRBJ2-3	TGTGCCAGCAGCCCCTTGGGGGTGAGCACAGATACGCAGTATTTT	CASSPLGVSTDTQYF
few	TRBV6-6	.	TRBJ1-1	TGTGCCAGCAGTTTTCCCACCCTCACTGAAGCTTTCTTT	CASSFPTLTEAFF
.	TRBV25-1	TRBD2	TRBJ2-1	TGTGCCACACAACTAGCGGGGGGAAATGAGCAGTTCTTC	CATQLAGGNEQFF
few	TRBV25-1	TRBD1	TRBJ2-4	TGTGCCAGCAGTGAATATACCGGACAGGGGAACATTCAGTACTTC	CASSEYTGQGNIQYF
few	TRBV5-6	.	TRBJ1-2	TGTGCCAGCAGCTTGTCAACGGGCTACACCTTC	CASSLSTGYTF
.	TRBV2	.	TRBJ2-3	TGTGCCAGCAGGACCGGAGATACGCAGTATTTT	CASRTGDTQYF
many	TRBV11-1	.	TRBJ1-1	TGTGCCAGCAGCTTGATTCCTATCTGGTACACTGAAGCTTTCTTT	CASSLIPIWYTEAFF
.	TRBV6-1	.	TRBJ2-5	TGTGCCAGCAGTGAACGGGGCTTGCGGGGGCGCCAAGAGACCCAGTACTTC	CASSERGLRGRQETQYF
.	TRBV9	.	TRBJ1-1	TGTGCCAGCAGACTCTCGGGGGGCTCGACTGAAGCTTTCTTT	CASRLSGGSTEAFF
.	TRBV7-2	.	TRBJ2-1	TGTGCCAGCAGCTTAGACGCAGCCATTAGCTCCTACAATGAGCAGTTCTTC	CASSLDAAISSYNEQFF
.	TRBV7-9	.	TRBJ1-5	TGTGCCAGCAGCGGGCGTTATAGCAATCAGCCCCAGCATTTT	CASSGRYSNQPQHF
.	TRBV7-7	.	TRBJ2-3	TGTGCCAGCAGCTTAGAGGGGGGTCATACGCAGTATTTT	CASSLEGGHTQYF
.	TRBV9	TRBD1	TRBJ2-1	TGTGCCAGCAGCGTAGACAGGGGCCCCTACAATGAGCAGTTCTTC	CASSVDRGPYNEQFF
.	TRBV5-5	.	TRBJ2-6	TGTGCCAGCAGCTTGGGCCCCCTTGGGGCCAACGTCCTGACTTTC	CASSLGPLGANVLTF
.	TRBV30	TRBD1	TRBJ1-6	TGTGCCTGGAGTACCCCCTGGGACAGGGGGAATTCACCCCTCCACTTT	CAWSTPWDRGNSPLHF
.	TRBV7-2	.	TRBJ2-1	TGTGCCAGCAGCTCTATGTCTTACGTTGAGGAGCAGTTCTTC	CASSSMSYVEEQFF
.	TRBV28	.	TRBJ2-5	TGTGCCAGCAGTCCCCCGACCCAGACCCAGTACTTC	CASSPPTQTQYF
.	TRBV5-6	.	TRBJ2-7	TGTGCCAGCAGCTTGGCTCAGGGACACTACGAGCAGTACTTC	CASSLAQGHYEQYF
few	TRBV9	.	TRBJ1-3	TGTGCCAGCAGCGTAGGATCGGGGAGCGGCTCTGGAAACACCATATATTTT	CASSVGSGSGSGNTIYF
.	TRBV5-1	TRBD1	TRBJ1-1	TGCGCCAGCAGCCTGACAGGGGGAGTTGAAGCTTTCTTT	CASSLTGGVEAFF
.	TRBV5-4	.	TRBJ1-2	TGTGCCAGCAGCTTAACTCCCACAGAAGGCTACACCTTC	CASSLTPTEGYTF
.	TRBV5-1	TRBD1	TRBJ2-2	TGCGCCAGCAGTGCAGGGGGCGGTAACACCGGGGAGCTGTTTTTT	CASSAGGGNTGELFF
.	TRBV12-5	TRBD1	TRBJ2-1	TGTGCTAGTGGTTTGCCCGGGACAGCCCTCAATGAGCAGTTCTTC	CASGLPGTALNEQFF
once	TRBV5-8	.	TRBJ1-5	TGTGCCAGCAGTTCTGACAGGCCAAATCAGCCCCAGCATTTT	CASSSDRPNQPQHF
once	TRBV5-6	.	TRBJ1-1	TGTGCCAGCAGCAGCCTTAGACAGGCCTCCTTGTGGGCTTTCTTT	CASSSLRQASLWAFF